This is a list of T cell receptor beta chains from one sample in a study of blood T cells in healthy people across ages. Each CDR3 protein gets one entry after TCRdb re-called the 5' RACE reads with MiXCR. The sample lists more than 600,000 distinct CDR3 sequences; 25% were seen once. This sample was shared with a second study, whose subject was T cells of mothers and their children.

Sequencing was performed on blood. The source of these receptors is a boy aged 10-17 years in good health. Both conserved end residues are part of each CDR3. A D gene is named only where the DNA matches it firmly. Size is stated for part of the rows, as once, few or many counts, or as a class when the clone is expanded.

J gene: TRBJ2-7; clone size: few; D gene: TRBD2; V gene: TRBV7-6; CDR3 protein: CASSSGTSGISEQYF; CDR3 DNA: TGTGCCAGCAGCTCCGGGACTAGCGGGATCAGCGAGCAGTACTTC
J gene: TRBJ2-3; clone size: few; D gene: TRBD2; V gene: TRBV12-3/TRBV12-4; CDR3 protein: CASRSGGADTQYF; CDR3 DNA: TGTGCCAGCAGAAGCGGGGGTGCAGATACGCAGTATTTT
J gene: TRBJ2-5; clone size: NA; D gene: TRBD2; V gene: TRBV3-1; CDR3 protein: CASSQDPAGGQETQYF; CDR3 DNA: TGTGCCAGCAGCCAAGATCCCGCGGGGGGCCAAGAGACCCAGTACTTC
J gene: TRBJ2-5; clone size: NA; D gene: TRBD1; V gene: TRBV28; CDR3 protein: CASAGGGQGRRETQYF; CDR3 DNA: TGTGCCAGCGCCGGTGGCGGACAGGGGAGAAGGGAGACCCAGTACTTC
J gene: TRBJ2-4; clone size: once; D gene: TRBD2; V gene: TRBV20-1; CDR3 protein: CSCPGRGGGNIQYF; CDR3 DNA: TGCAGTTGCCCAGGACGGGGGGGAGGTAACATTCAGTACTTC
J gene: TRBJ2-6; clone size: NA; D gene: NA; V gene: TRBV10-3; CDR3 protein: CAISADRAGANVLTF; CDR3 DNA: TGTGCCATCAGTGCAGATCGAGCTGGGGCCAACGTCCTGACTTTC
J gene: TRBJ1-2; clone size: few; D gene: NA; V gene: TRBV6-5; CDR3 protein: CASSYRNYGYTF; CDR3 DNA: TGTGCCAGCAGTTATCGAAACTATGGCTACACCTTC
J gene: TRBJ1-1; clone size: NA; D gene: NA; V gene: TRBV9; CDR3 protein: CASSVSEGTEAFF; CDR3 DNA: TGTGCCAGCAGCGTCAGTGAGGGCACTGAAGCTTTCTTT
J gene: TRBJ1-2; clone size: once; D gene: NA; V gene: TRBV6-1; CDR3 protein: CASSEGVWDYGYTF; CDR3 DNA: TGTGCCAGCAGTGAAGGGGTATGGGACTATGGCTACACCTTC
J gene: TRBJ1-1; clone size: NA; D gene: NA; V gene: TRBV21-1; CDR3 protein: CASSVRGPMDTEAFF; CDR3 DNA: TGTGCCAGCAGCGTCAGGGGGCCAATGGACACTGAAGCTTTCTTT
J gene: TRBJ2-7; clone size: NA; D gene: NA; V gene: TRBV6-5; CDR3 protein: CASSQSSFLDEQYF; CDR3 DNA: TGTGCCAGCAGCCAATCCTCATTCCTGGACGAGCAGTACTTC
J gene: TRBJ2-4; clone size: NA; D gene: NA; V gene: TRBV11-2; CDR3 protein: CASSFGHLAKNIQYF; CDR3 DNA: TGTGCCAGCAGCTTCGGACATCTAGCCAAAAACATTCAGTACTTC
J gene: TRBJ2-3; clone size: NA; D gene: NA; V gene: TRBV10-3; CDR3 protein: CAISAGGTDTQYF; CDR3 DNA: TGTGCCATCAGTGCAGGGGGCACAGATACGCAGTATTTT
J gene: TRBJ2-1; clone size: few; D gene: NA; V gene: TRBV29-1; CDR3 protein: CSVESGAYNEQFF; CDR3 DNA: TGCAGCGTTGAATCCGGAGCCTACAATGAGCAGTTCTTC
J gene: TRBJ2-3; clone size: few; D gene: NA; V gene: TRBV20-1; CDR3 protein: CSARDSARGDTQYF; CDR3 DNA: TGCAGTGCTAGAGATAGCGCTCGTGGAGATACGCAGTATTTT
J gene: TRBJ2-7; clone size: many; D gene: NA; V gene: TRBV29-1; CDR3 protein: CSVLTGYEQYF; CDR3 DNA: TGCAGCGTCCTTACAGGGTACGAGCAGTACTTC
J gene: TRBJ2-1; clone size: few; D gene: TRBD2; V gene: TRBV3-1; CDR3 protein: CASSPWTSGGAYNEQFF; CDR3 DNA: TGTGCCAGCAGCCCGTGGACTAGCGGGGGCGCCTACAATGAGCAGTTCTTC
J gene: TRBJ1-2; clone size: NA; D gene: NA; V gene: TRBV5-6; CDR3 protein: CASRKGGADGYTF; CDR3 DNA: TGTGCCAGCCGAAAAGGGGGAGCTGATGGCTACACCTTC
J gene: TRBJ2-1; clone size: NA; D gene: NA; V gene: TRBV2; CDR3 protein: CASGTDSYNEQFF; CDR3 DNA: TGTGCCAGCGGGACGGACTCCTACAATGAGCAGTTCTTC
J gene: TRBJ1-4; clone size: NA; D gene: NA; V gene: TRBV28; CDR3 protein: CASMSSFNEKLFF; CDR3 DNA: TGTGCCAGCATGTCCAGTTTTAATGAAAAACTGTTTTTT
J gene: TRBJ2-7; clone size: few; D gene: TRBD2; V gene: TRBV7-3; CDR3 protein: CASSSRAGRAEQYF; CDR3 DNA: TGTGCCAGCAGCTCCCGGGCAGGGAGGGCCGAGCAGTACTTC
J gene: TRBJ1-2; clone size: NA; D gene: NA; V gene: TRBV5-1; CDR3 protein: CASSLASPYVGGLYTF; CDR3 DNA: TGCGCCAGCAGCTTGGCCTCCCCATATGTCGGGGGTCTATACACCTTC
J gene: TRBJ2-1; clone size: NA; D gene: TRBD2; V gene: TRBV11-3; CDR3 protein: CASSLEAGGPNEQFF; CDR3 DNA: TGTGCCAGCAGCTTAGAAGCGGGAGGGCCCAATGAGCAGTTCTTC
J gene: TRBJ2-1; clone size: few; D gene: NA; V gene: TRBV7-2; CDR3 protein: CASSAYLGPSNEQFF; CDR3 DNA: TGTGCCAGCAGCGCATACTTGGGACCGTCGAATGAGCAGTTCTTC
J gene: TRBJ2-7; clone size: NA; D gene: NA; V gene: TRBV13; CDR3 protein: CASSLGLREYEQYF; CDR3 DNA: TGTGCCAGCAGCTTAGGCCTTCGGGAGTACGAGCAGTACTTC
J gene: TRBJ2-6; clone size: NA; D gene: NA; V gene: TRBV4-3; CDR3 protein: CASSQGMDLTPGANVLTF; CDR3 DNA: TGCGCCAGCAGCCAGGGGATGGACCTAACCCCCGGGGCCAACGTCCTGACTTTC
J gene: TRBJ2-7; clone size: few; D gene: NA; V gene: TRBV4-3; CDR3 protein: CASSRGTNGPEQYF; CDR3 DNA: TGCGCCAGCAGCCGCGGGACAAACGGTCCCGAGCAGTACTTC
J gene: TRBJ2-3; clone size: few; D gene: NA; V gene: TRBV5-1; CDR3 protein: CASSLFSSGPSTDTQYF; CDR3 DNA: TGCGCCAGCAGCTTGTTTTCCAGCGGGCCCAGCACAGATACGCAGTATTTT
J gene: TRBJ1-6; clone size: many; D gene: NA; V gene: TRBV27; CDR3 protein: CASSLGSSYNSPLHF; CDR3 DNA: TGTGCCAGCAGTTTGGGGAGCTCCTATAATTCACCCCTCCACTTT
J gene: TRBJ2-7; clone size: few; D gene: NA; V gene: TRBV27; CDR3 protein: CASRNSGAGEQYF; CDR3 DNA: TGTGCCAGCAGGAACTCGGGGGCGGGGGAGCAGTACTTC
J gene: TRBJ2-1; clone size: few; D gene: NA; V gene: TRBV14; CDR3 protein: CASSQPPGPRYNEQFF; CDR3 DNA: TGTGCCAGCAGCCAGCCTCCGGGCCCTAGGTACAATGAGCAGTTCTTC
J gene: TRBJ2-7; clone size: NA; D gene: NA; V gene: TRBV12-3/TRBV12-4; CDR3 protein: CASSISARSEQYF; CDR3 DNA: TGTGCCAGCTCCATTTCGGCCCGGAGCGAGCAGTACTTC
J gene: TRBJ2-7; clone size: few; D gene: NA; V gene: TRBV4-1; CDR3 protein: CASSQAQAESYEQYF; CDR3 DNA: TGCGCCAGCAGCCAAGCTCAGGCGGAATCCTACGAGCAGTACTTC
J gene: TRBJ2-5; clone size: NA; D gene: NA; V gene: TRBV25-1; CDR3 protein: CASSEWVQGPQETQYF; CDR3 DNA: TGTGCCAGCAGTGAATGGGTTCAGGGGCCGCAAGAGACCCAGTACTTC
J gene: TRBJ2-5; clone size: NA; D gene: NA; V gene: TRBV4-1; CDR3 protein: CASSQDLDPRETQYF; CDR3 DNA: TGCGCCAGCAGCCAAGATCTGGATCCCCGAGAGACCCAGTACTTC
J gene: TRBJ2-1; clone size: NA; D gene: NA; V gene: TRBV4-1; CDR3 protein: CASSQEWGDFSYNEQFF; CDR3 DNA: TGCGCCAGCAGCCAAGAATGGGGGGACTTCTCCTACAATGAGCAGTTCTTC
J gene: TRBJ1-1; clone size: few; D gene: TRBD1; V gene: TRBV29-1; CDR3 protein: CSVGGQGGNTEAFF; CDR3 DNA: TGCAGCGTTGGGGGACAGGGAGGGAACACTGAAGCTTTCTTT
J gene: TRBJ1-2; clone size: NA; D gene: NA; V gene: TRBV12-3/TRBV12-4; CDR3 protein: CASSLAVKTGYTF; CDR3 DNA: TGTGCCAGCAGTTTAGCTGTCAAGACCGGCTACACCTTC
J gene: TRBJ2-1; clone size: NA; D gene: TRBD2; V gene: TRBV7-9; CDR3 protein: CASSLELAGGFYNEQFF; CDR3 DNA: TGTGCCAGCAGCTTAGAGCTAGCGGGGGGGTTTTACAATGAGCAGTTCTTC
J gene: TRBJ2-2; clone size: few; D gene: TRBD1; V gene: TRBV7-8; CDR3 protein: CAMTGENTGELFF; CDR3 DNA: TGTGCCATGACAGGGGAGAACACCGGGGAGCTGTTTTTT
J gene: TRBJ2-1; clone size: few; D gene: NA; V gene: TRBV4-2; CDR3 protein: CASSQVVAREQFF; CDR3 DNA: TGTGCCAGCAGCCAAGTGGTGGCGAGGGAGCAGTTCTTC
J gene: TRBJ2-3; clone size: few; D gene: TRBD2; V gene: TRBV5-1; CDR3 protein: CASSSGGRGPTDTQYF; CDR3 DNA: TGCGCCAGCAGCTCGGGGGGGCGGGGGCCGACAGATACGCAGTATTTT
J gene: TRBJ1-2; clone size: few; D gene: NA; V gene: TRBV4-2; CDR3 protein: CASSPRDLGGLGYTF; CDR3 DNA: TGTGCCAGCAGCCCCCGAGATTTAGGAGGTCTGGGCTACACCTTC
J gene: TRBJ2-1; clone size: NA; D gene: NA; V gene: TRBV29-1; CDR3 protein: CSVGRKLSYNEQFF; CDR3 DNA: TGCAGCGTTGGCCGGAAACTTTCCTACAATGAGCAGTTCTTC
J gene: TRBJ2-3; clone size: NA; D gene: NA; V gene: TRBV20-1; CDR3 protein: CSAPRMTGPNTDTQYF; CDR3 DNA: TGCAGTGCCCCCCGAATGACGGGGCCTAACACAGATACGCAGTATTTT
J gene: TRBJ2-7; clone size: NA; D gene: TRBD1; V gene: TRBV6-2/TRBV6-3; CDR3 protein: CASTRQGPYEQYF; CDR3 DNA: TGTGCCAGCACTAGACAGGGCCCCTACGAGCAGTACTTC
J gene: TRBJ1-2; clone size: few; D gene: NA; V gene: TRBV4-3; CDR3 protein: CASSQDSAGTHYGYTF; CDR3 DNA: TGCGCCAGCAGCCAAGATTCGGCGGGGACCCACTATGGCTACACCTTC
J gene: TRBJ1-4; clone size: NA; D gene: TRBD1; V gene: TRBV6-5; CDR3 protein: CASSYTGEGEKLFF; CDR3 DNA: TGTGCCAGCAGCTATACAGGGGAGGGGGAAAAACTGTTTTTT
J gene: TRBJ2-7; clone size: few; D gene: NA; V gene: TRBV7-9; CDR3 protein: CASSLLWSEQYF; CDR3 DNA: TGTGCCAGCAGCTTACTTTGGTCCGAGCAGTACTTC
J gene: TRBJ1-1; clone size: NA; D gene: NA; V gene: TRBV5-1; CDR3 protein: CASSLERPNTEAFF; CDR3 DNA: TGCGCCAGCAGCTTGGAACGCCCGAACACTGAAGCTTTCTTT
J gene: TRBJ2-7; clone size: NA; D gene: NA; V gene: TRBV20-1; CDR3 protein: CSAFGQIYSDEQYF; CDR3 DNA: TGCAGTGCTTTTGGACAAATTTATTCGGACGAGCAGTACTTC
J gene: TRBJ2-2; clone size: few; D gene: NA; V gene: TRBV7-9; CDR3 protein: CASSLEFSRVTGELFF; CDR3 DNA: TGTGCCAGCAGCTTAGAGTTCTCCAGGGTGACCGGGGAGCTGTTTTTT
J gene: TRBJ2-5; clone size: few; D gene: TRBD2; V gene: TRBV7-9; CDR3 protein: CASSLTSGKEETQYF; CDR3 DNA: TGTGCCAGCAGCTTGACTAGCGGGAAGGAAGAGACCCAGTACTTC